The 20 T cell receptor beta chains given below trace back to one sample, sequenced in a study of cytomegalovirus exposure and HLA in healthy donors. Primers for the PCR totalled 60 Vbeta and 13 Jbeta. Using immunoSEQ multiplex PCR, the repertoire was profiled, and TCRdb retains in-frame clones only, with some absent. Among 95,000 to 150,000 clones listed, 80% were seen once. Sequenced sample: PBMCs. These receptors were collected from a man aged 25-45 years in good health and CMV-seronegative.

The rearrangement links TRBV4-1 to TRBJ1-5, with D tentatively TRBD1 (6 bases). Per the germline V gene, CDR1 is MGHRA and CDR2 is YSYEKL. The CDR3 has 17 residues. The V gene lost 1 base and the J gene lost 2 bases, with 15 bases spanning the gap. CDR3 nucleotide sequence: TGCGCCAGCAGCCAAGTCGCAGGGGCCCTGGGCAATCAGCCCCAGCATTTT. Its translation: CASSQVAGALGNQPQHF.

The rearrangement uses TRBV4-2 and TRBJ1-3, with TRBD1 matching 7 bases. The CDR3 consists of 16 residues. CDR1 LGHNA and CDR2 YNFKEQ come from the germline V gene. Germline trimming cut 0 bases from V and 0 bases from J; bases unmatched to any gene: 2. The CDR3 region has the DNA TGTGCCAGCAGCCAAGACACAGGGGACTCTGGAAACACCATATATTTT. Translated, it gives CASSQDTGDSGNTIYF.

This chain links TRBV11-2 with TRBJ1-2; no definite D call. Trimming pared 6 bases from V and 5 bases from J, leaving 16 bases between. This CDR3 has 14 residues. Germline CDR1 reads SGHAT; CDR2 reads FQNNGV. The CDR3 DNA sequence: TGTGCCAGCAGTTCTCTTAGTTTCCGATATGGCTACACCTTC. Translation: CASSSLSFRYGYTF. Looking up the rest from reference TRBV11-2 and TRBJ1-2 gives the full variable domain: EAGVAQSPRYKIIEKRQSVAFWCNPISGHATLYWYQQILGQGPKLLIQFQNNGVVDDSQLPKDRFSAERLKGVDSTLKIQPAKLEDSAVYLCASSSLSFRYGYTFGSGTRLTVV.

This clone was observed a single time. The rearrangement joins TRBV27 to TRBJ2-6; D not certain. The CDR3 has 13 amino acids. V shed 8 bases and J shed 4 bases, with 9 bases lying between them. The germline V gene has CDR1 MNHEY and CDR2 SMNVEV (reference sequence). The CDR3 DNA is TGTGCCAGCGGTATAAGCGGGGCCAACGTCCTGACTTTC. This translates into CASGISGANVLTF.

CDR3 protein: CASSIMGRTYNEQFF. CDR3 nucleotides: TGTGCCAGTAGTATTATGGGCAGAACCTACAATGAGCAGTTCTTC. The chain joins TRBV19 to TRBJ2-1, with D hard to call. CDR1 and CDR2 (germline): LNHDA, SQIVND (reference sequence). Trimming shortened V by 3 bases and J by 2 bases, and 11 bases separated the two germline ends. This CDR3 contains 15 residues.

The chain recombines TRBV2 with TRBJ2-7; no clear D gene. Germline V CDR1 and CDR2: SNHLY, FYNNEI. Trimming pared 5 bases from V and 3 bases from J, leaving 8 bases between. The CDR3 covers 12 residues. CDR3 sequence: CASSQTHYEQYF. CDR3 DNA sequence: TGTGCCAGCAGTCAGACACACTACGAGCAGTACTTC.

This chain links TRBV19 with TRBJ2-5; possibly TRBD1 for D (6 bases). Germline CDR1 and CDR2: LNHDA and SQIVND (reference sequence). Trimming pared 8 bases from V and 5 bases from J, leaving 15 bases between. The CDR3 is 13 amino acids. CDR3 protein: CASGQGTSETQYF. CDR3 sequence (DNA): TGTGCCAGTGGTCAGGGGACCTCCGAGACCCAGTACTTC.

V is TRBV7-2 and J is TRBJ2-7; no clear D gene. V was trimmed by 7 bases and J by 5 bases, leaving 21 bases between them. This CDR3 is 15 amino acids long. The germline V gene has CDR1 SGHTA and CDR2 FQGNSA. The chain's CDR3 is CASTIIGGSSHEQYF. CDR3 DNA: TGTGCCAGCACCATAATAGGCGGCAGTAGCCACGAGCAGTACTTC.

The chain combines TRBV7-9 with TRBJ2-1, with 8 bases identical to TRBD2. The junction had 13 bases not matched to a gene; V was cut back by 5 bases and J by 4 bases. This CDR3 contains 17 residues. Germline V gene lookup returns CDR1 SEHNR and CDR2 FQNEAQ (reference sequence). For the CDR3, the DNA is TGTGCCAGCAGCCCCCGGGGGGGGACCAAGGGGTACAATGAGCAGTTCTTC. Translating it yields CASSPRGGTKGYNEQFF.

V gene TRBV5-1 combines with J gene TRBJ2-5, with 8 bases fitting TRBD1. The CDR3 runs 16 residues. Germline lookup yields CDR1 SGHRS and CDR2 YFSETQ. Trimming cost V 4 bases and J 5 bases; bases outside gene matches: 13. CDR3 in DNA: TGCGCCAGCAGCCGAGAACCGCAGGGGGCGGGGGAGACCCAGTACTTC. Residues: CASSREPQGAGETQYF. Drawing the rest from reference TRBV5-1 and TRBJ2-5, the complete variable domain is KAGVTQTPRYLIKTRGQQVTLSCSPISGHRSVSWYQQTPGQGLQFLFEYFSETQRNKGNFPGRFSGRQFSNSRSEMNVSTLELGDSALYLCASSREPQGAGETQYFGPGTRLLVL.

CDR3 sequence: CASGGGSSYNSPLHF. CDR3 in DNA: TGTGCCAGTGGGGGGGGGAGCTCCTATAATTCACCCCTCCACTTT. V usage is TRBV2 and J usage is TRBJ1-6; D might be TRBD1 (5 bases). The CDR3 extends over 15 amino acids. The V and J ends lost 9 bases and 0 bases respectively, with 12 bases between them. The germline gives CDR1 SNHLY, CDR2 FYNNEI.

The chain uses TRBV12-5 and TRBJ2-1; D call uncertain. V was clipped by 2 bases and J by 8 bases, with 10 bases between them. The V gene's germline CDR1 is LGHNT and CDR2 FRNRAP. This CDR3 has 13 residues. CDR3 protein: CASGLSVADEQFF. In DNA, the CDR3 is TGTGCTAGTGGTTTGTCGGTGGCGGATGAGCAGTTCTTC.

This clone appeared once. The V call is TRBV7-8, the J call TRBJ2-1, with 7 bases fitting TRBD1. After removal of 5 bases from V and 2 bases from J, the junction contained 15 bases not matched to a gene. CDR3 length equals 18 residues. Germline-derived CDR1 and CDR2 are SGHVS and FQNEAQ. Written as DNA, the CDR3 is TGTGCCAGCAGCCCTAGACCCAGAAGGCAGGGGGCCTACAATGAGCAGTTCTTC. Translation: CASSPRPRRQGAYNEQFF.

This clone was seen more than once but under ten times. This rearrangement joins TRBV5-1 to TRBJ2-5; D not resolved. V lost 7 bases, J lost 5 bases, and 15 bases lay in between. Looked up from germline, CDR1 is SGHRS and CDR2 is YFSETQ. The CDR3 is 13 residues long. CDR3 region: CASGKARAETQYF. DNA for the CDR3: TGCGCCAGCGGCAAGGCGAGAGCGGAGACCCAGTACTTC.

The chain couples TRBV14 to TRBJ1-1, with a weak D call TRBD1 (6 bases). V lost 3 bases to trimming and J lost 3 bases, with 17 bases between them. This CDR3 region has 16 residues. Germline values: CDR1 SGHDN, CDR2 FVKESK. Here the CDR3 DNA reads TGTGCCAGCAGCCAGACGGCAGGGGCGGTCGACACTGAAGCTTTCTTT. It codes for CASSQTAGAVDTEAFF.

A single count supports this clone. Other DNA sequences from this sample encode an identical CDR3 as well. The chain employs TRBV7-9 and TRBJ1-2; TRBD1 might be the D (5 bases). Trimming stripped 3 bases from V and 5 bases from J, with 13 bases between. CDR3 length: 14 amino acids. From germline, CDR1 is SEHNR and CDR2 FQNEAQ (reference sequence). The CDR3 loop is CASSLGQGSYGYTF. Here the CDR3 DNA reads TGTGCCAGCAGCTTGGGTCAGGGTAGTTATGGCTACACCTTC. The full variable domain, with the rest looked up from reference TRBV7-9 and TRBJ1-2, is DTGVSQNPRHKITKRGQNVTFRCDPISEHNRLYWYRQTLGQGPEFLTYFQNEAQLEKSRLLSDRFSAERPKGSFSTLEIQRTEQGDSAMYLCASSLGQGSYGYTFGSGTRLTVV.

The chain combines TRBV4-1 with TRBJ2-5; 8 bases line up with TRBD1. The CDR3 is made up of 16 amino acids. CDR1 and CDR2 (germline): MGHRA, YSYEKL. V shed 3 bases and J 6 bases; nucleotides not matched to a gene: 12. CDR3 amino acids: CASSQDSGGAGKTQYF. Here the CDR3 DNA reads TGCGCCAGCAGCCAGGATTCAGGGGGCGCGGGCAAGACCCAGTACTTC.

The CDR3 coding sequence is TGTGCCAGCAGTGTCCAGGGAAACTATGGCTACACCTTC. It specifies CASSVQGNYGYTF. The chain recombines TRBV6-1 with TRBJ1-2, with D possibly being TRBD1 (5 bases). The V and J ends lost 4 bases and 2 bases respectively, with 8 bases between them. The CDR3 totals 13 residues. CDR1 and CDR2 (germline): MNHNS, SASEGT.

This sequence joins TRBV5-1 and TRBJ1-3, with a possible D match to TRBD1 (6 bases). The CDR3 length is 15 residues. The germline gives CDR1 SGHRS, CDR2 YFSETQ. V was cut by 3 bases and J by 1 base, with 11 bases left in between. CDR3 coding DNA: TGCGCCAGCAGCTCCAGGGGAGGGTCTGGAAACACCATATATTTT. Translating it yields CASSSRGGSGNTIYF.

This chain uses TRBV5-6 with TRBJ2-2; D perhaps matches TRBD1 (5 bases). The V gene lost 1 base and the J gene lost 3 bases, with 13 bases spanning the gap. Germline V gene sequence: CDR1 SGHDT, CDR2 YYEEEE. This CDR3 comprises 16 residues. The CDR3 region has the DNA TGTGCCAGCAGCTTGATGTCTGACAGTGACACCGGGGAGCTGTTTTTT. This translates into CASSLMSDSDTGELFF.